This T cell receptor (beta chain) is from a study of T cell repertoires and Cas9 in healthy adults. At the level of the study: CD4 and CD8 compartments: SpCas9-reactive T cells profiled for potency, cytotoxicity, lineage.

Overall study results and limits: Reportedly, SpCas9-reactive effector T cell proliferation and function were mitigated by SpCas9-reactive Tregs in vitro.

The method was immunoSEQ multiplex PCR; TCRdb's version includes in-frame clones alone and lacks a portion of them. Here the sample spans approximately 23,000 clones, under 95% being singletons. A remark on this clone: Its antigen is not identified.

The V gene's germline CDR1 is MGHDK and CDR2 SYGVNS. The CDR3 is 14 residues long. Trimming shortened V by 5 bases and J by 5 bases, and 15 bases separated the two germline ends. Material for sequencing was CD4+ effector T cells (CD127+, CD25-, CD137-, CD154-) from PBMCs; culture status not recorded. This sequence was found in a human donor in good health. This chain links TRBV25-1 with TRBJ1-2; D gene uncertain. DNA for the CDR3: TGTGCCAGCAGTCTAACCGACTCTGTATATGGCTACACCTTC. Translating gives CASSLTDSVYGYTF.